Listed below are T cell receptor beta chains from one sample, sequenced in a study of blood T cell repertoires in COVID-19. Only in-frame clones appear in the TCRdb table, and some are missing; sequencing was by immunoSEQ multiplex PCR. The table shows 150,000 to 200,000 clones, with 70% to 90% occurring only once. Input material: peripheral blood. Receptors originate from a woman older than 75 with acute or convalescent COVID-19. Both conserved end residues are part of each CDR3. The D gene is left open where the match is weak. Not all rows give a size; the values are once, few, many and, for expanded clones, a class.

cdr3_length: 17; j_call: TRBJ1-4; clone_size: .; v_call: TRBV7-8; d_call: TRBD1; cdr3_aa: CASSKGQGESTNEKLFF; cdr3_nt: TGTGCCAGCAGCAAAGGACAGGGGGAGAGCACTAATGAAAAACTGTTTTTT
cdr3_length: 17; j_call: TRBJ1-1; clone_size: once; v_call: TRBV4-1; d_call: TRBD1; cdr3_aa: CASSQGRGGRTNTEAFF; cdr3_nt: TGCGCCAGCAGCCAGGGCCGAGGGGGCAGGACGAACACTGAAGCTTTCTTT
cdr3_length: 12; j_call: TRBJ2-1; clone_size: few; v_call: TRBV6-5; d_call: .; cdr3_aa: CASRRLGNEQFF; cdr3_nt: TGTGCCAGCAGAAGACTAGGGAATGAGCAGTTCTTC
cdr3_length: 10; j_call: TRBJ2-7; clone_size: .; v_call: TRBV20-1; d_call: .; cdr3_aa: CSAGPTWQYF; cdr3_nt: TGCAGTGCCGGTCCCACCTGGCAGTACTTC
cdr3_length: 13; j_call: TRBJ1-2; clone_size: .; v_call: TRBV6-5; d_call: TRBD1; cdr3_aa: CASSWDREAGYTF; cdr3_nt: TGTGCCAGCAGCTGGGACAGGGAAGCTGGCTACACCTTC
cdr3_length: 13; j_call: TRBJ1-5; clone_size: .; v_call: TRBV18; d_call: TRBD1; cdr3_aa: CATRGQDGQPQHF; cdr3_nt: TGTGCCACCCGGGGACAGGACGGACAGCCCCAGCATTTT
cdr3_length: 12; j_call: TRBJ1-2; clone_size: .; v_call: TRBV5-1; d_call: .; cdr3_aa: CASSFGGAGYTF; cdr3_nt: TGCGCCAGCAGCTTCGGGGGGGCTGGCTACACCTTC
cdr3_length: 12; j_call: TRBJ1-1; clone_size: once; v_call: TRBV25-1; d_call: TRBD1; cdr3_aa: CASSETGAEAFF; cdr3_nt: TGTGCCAGCAGTGAGACAGGGGCTGAAGCTTTCTTT
cdr3_length: 15; j_call: TRBJ2-3; clone_size: .; v_call: TRBV15; d_call: .; cdr3_aa: CATSRDGRNTDTQYF; cdr3_nt: TGTGCCACCAGCAGAGACGGCAGGAACACAGATACGCAGTATTTT
cdr3_length: 14; j_call: TRBJ1-2; clone_size: .; v_call: TRBV2; d_call: .; cdr3_aa: CASSEWGQIGGYTF; cdr3_nt: TGTGCCAGCAGTGAATGGGGACAAATAGGTGGCTACACCTTC
cdr3_length: 14; j_call: TRBJ1-5; clone_size: .; v_call: TRBV28; d_call: TRBD1; cdr3_aa: CASIRTGSNQPQHF; cdr3_nt: TGTGCCAGCATTCGGACAGGGAGTAATCAGCCCCAGCATTTT
cdr3_length: 17; j_call: TRBJ2-2; clone_size: few; v_call: TRBV5-4; d_call: TRBD2; cdr3_aa: CASSRLAGGSDTGELFF; cdr3_nt: TGTGCCAGCAGCCGACTAGCGGGAGGAAGTGACACCGGGGAGCTGTTTTTT
cdr3_length: 11; j_call: TRBJ1-2; clone_size: .; v_call: TRBV3-1/TRBV3-2; d_call: .; cdr3_aa: CASSDAGGYTF; cdr3_nt: TGTGCCAGCAGCGACGCCGGGGGCTACACCTTC
cdr3_length: 14; j_call: TRBJ1-1; clone_size: .; v_call: TRBV5-1; d_call: TRBD1; cdr3_aa: CASSFGTAHTEAFF; cdr3_nt: TGCGCCAGCAGCTTCGGGACAGCCCACACTGAAGCTTTCTTT
cdr3_length: 16; j_call: TRBJ2-3; clone_size: .; v_call: TRBV2; d_call: TRBD2; cdr3_aa: CASSEPLAGVGDTQYF; cdr3_nt: TGTGCCAGCAGTGAGCCACTAGCGGGAGTGGGAGATACGCAGTATTTT
cdr3_length: 15; j_call: TRBJ1-3; clone_size: .; v_call: TRBV3-1/TRBV3-2; d_call: TRBD1; cdr3_aa: CASSQRTGSGNTIYF; cdr3_nt: TGTGCCAGCAGCCAAAGGACAGGGAGCGGAAACACCATATATTTT
cdr3_length: 13; j_call: TRBJ2-7; clone_size: .; v_call: TRBV19; d_call: .; cdr3_aa: CASSISGFYEQYF; cdr3_nt: TGTGCCAGTAGTATATCAGGGTTCTACGAGCAGTACTTC
cdr3_length: 13; j_call: TRBJ1-4; clone_size: .; v_call: TRBV6-5; d_call: .; cdr3_aa: CASSPGWDEKLFF; cdr3_nt: TGTGCCAGCAGCCCCGGGTGGGATGAAAAACTGTTTTTT
cdr3_length: 14; j_call: TRBJ2-7; clone_size: .; v_call: TRBV5-6; d_call: TRBD1; cdr3_aa: CASSLEQGVYEQYF; cdr3_nt: TGTGCCAGCAGCTTGGAACAGGGGGTGTACGAGCAGTACTTC
cdr3_length: 17; j_call: TRBJ2-5; clone_size: .; v_call: TRBV6-2/TRBV6-3; d_call: TRBD2; cdr3_aa: CASSLTTSGGAQETQYF; cdr3_nt: TGTGCCAGCAGTCTTACGACTAGCGGGGGGGCTCAAGAGACCCAGTACTTC
cdr3_length: 13; j_call: TRBJ1-2; clone_size: .; v_call: TRBV5-4; d_call: .; cdr3_aa: CASTVNRYYGYTF; cdr3_nt: TGTGCCAGCACCGTCAACCGGTACTATGGCTACACCTTC
cdr3_length: 16; j_call: TRBJ2-2; clone_size: .; v_call: TRBV9; d_call: TRBD2; cdr3_aa: CASSVLAGGHGGELFF; cdr3_nt: TGTGCCAGCAGCGTCCTAGCGGGGGGCCATGGCGGGGAGCTGTTTTTT
cdr3_length: 13; j_call: TRBJ2-5; clone_size: .; v_call: TRBV3-1/TRBV3-2; d_call: .; cdr3_aa: CASSLRSQETQYF; cdr3_nt: TGTGCCAGCAGCCTCCGGAGCCAAGAGACCCAGTACTTC
cdr3_length: 14; j_call: TRBJ1-5; clone_size: .; v_call: TRBV11-1; d_call: .; cdr3_aa: CASSLRQGNQPQHF; cdr3_nt: TGTGCCAGCAGCTTGAGACAGGGCAATCAGCCCCAGCATTTT
cdr3_length: 17; j_call: TRBJ2-1; clone_size: .; v_call: TRBV9; d_call: TRBD1; cdr3_aa: CASSVAAGTGTYNEQFF; cdr3_nt: TGTGCCAGCAGCGTAGCGGCCGGGACAGGGACCTACAATGAGCAGTTCTTC
cdr3_length: 16; j_call: TRBJ1-2; clone_size: .; v_call: TRBV12-5; d_call: .; cdr3_aa: CASGLVPPAGDYGYTF; cdr3_nt: TGTGCTAGTGGTTTGGTACCCCCCGCAGGGGACTATGGCTACACCTTC
cdr3_length: 15; j_call: TRBJ2-7; clone_size: .; v_call: TRBV6-5; d_call: TRBD1; cdr3_aa: CASTSPDRSSYEQYF; cdr3_nt: TGTGCCAGCACCTCCCCGGACAGGAGCTCCTACGAGCAGTACTTC
cdr3_length: 12; j_call: TRBJ1-1; clone_size: once; v_call: TRBV19; d_call: .; cdr3_aa: CASSIGGDEAFF; cdr3_nt: TGTGCCAGTAGTATAGGGGGGGATGAAGCTTTCTTT
cdr3_length: 16; j_call: TRBJ2-2; clone_size: .; v_call: TRBV11-2; d_call: .; cdr3_aa: CASSLVGGVGTGELFF; cdr3_nt: TGTGCCAGCAGCTTAGTGGGCGGGGTGGGCACCGGGGAGCTGTTTTTT
cdr3_length: 15; j_call: TRBJ2-1; clone_size: .; v_call: TRBV30; d_call: TRBD1; cdr3_aa: CAWNFRDRPYNEQFF; cdr3_nt: TGTGCCTGGAACTTCCGGGACAGACCCTACAATGAGCAGTTCTTC
cdr3_length: 13; j_call: TRBJ2-2; clone_size: once; v_call: TRBV12-3/TRBV12-4; d_call: .; cdr3_aa: CASSLFYTGELFF; cdr3_nt: TGTGCCAGCAGTTTATTCTACACCGGGGAGCTGTTTTTT
cdr3_length: 15; j_call: TRBJ2-7; clone_size: .; v_call: TRBV3-1/TRBV3-2; d_call: TRBD1; cdr3_aa: CASSQGPGQGYEQYF; cdr3_nt: TGTGCCAGCAGCCAGGGACCGGGACAGGGCTACGAGCAGTACTTC
cdr3_length: 14; j_call: TRBJ1-1; clone_size: .; v_call: TRBV6-6; d_call: TRBD1; cdr3_aa: CASSPRDRNTEAFF; cdr3_nt: TGTGCCAGCAGCCCCCGGGACAGGAACACTGAAGCTTTCTTT
cdr3_length: 17; j_call: TRBJ2-3; clone_size: .; v_call: TRBV4-2; d_call: .; cdr3_aa: CASSQPLVGLETHTQYF; cdr3_nt: TGTGCCAGCAGCCAGCCCTTGGTGGGGCTGGAGACCCATACGCAGTATTTT
cdr3_length: 12; j_call: TRBJ1-1; clone_size: .; v_call: TRBV3-1/TRBV3-2; d_call: .; cdr3_aa: CASSPLGTEAFF; cdr3_nt: TGTGCCAGCAGCCCGCTAGGCACTGAAGCTTTCTTT
cdr3_length: 16; j_call: TRBJ2-5; clone_size: .; v_call: TRBV5-6; d_call: TRBD2; cdr3_aa: CASSWGLAGAGETQYF; cdr3_nt: TGTGCCAGCAGCTGGGGACTAGCGGGAGCAGGCGAGACCCAGTACTTC
cdr3_length: 13; j_call: TRBJ2-1; clone_size: .; v_call: TRBV5-5; d_call: .; cdr3_aa: CASRPFTGNEQFF; cdr3_nt: TGTGCCAGCAGACCTTTTACAGGCAATGAGCAGTTCTTC
cdr3_length: 15; j_call: TRBJ1-5; clone_size: .; v_call: TRBV6-5; d_call: TRBD1; cdr3_aa: CASRTGTASNQPQHF; cdr3_nt: TGTGCCAGCAGAACCGGGACAGCAAGCAATCAGCCCCAGCATTTT
cdr3_length: 14; j_call: TRBJ1-1; clone_size: .; v_call: TRBV9; d_call: .; cdr3_aa: CASSETLSNTEAFF; cdr3_nt: TGTGCCAGCAGTGAAACACTATCTAACACTGAAGCTTTCTTT
cdr3_length: 15; j_call: TRBJ1-5; clone_size: once; v_call: TRBV9; d_call: TRBD1; cdr3_aa: CASSVGGQGNQPQHF; cdr3_nt: TGTGCCAGCAGCGTAGGGGGACAGGGGAATCAGCCCCAGCATTTT
cdr3_length: 18; j_call: TRBJ2-1; clone_size: .; v_call: TRBV19; d_call: TRBD1; cdr3_aa: CASSSGTGTESSYNEQFF; cdr3_nt: TGTGCCAGTAGTTCCGGGACAGGTACTGAGAGCTCCTACAATGAGCAGTTCTTC
cdr3_length: 16; j_call: TRBJ1-1; clone_size: .; v_call: TRBV6-5; d_call: .; cdr3_aa: CASSYRRGVDPTEAFF; cdr3_nt: TGTGCCAGCAGTTACCGCAGGGGAGTGGATCCTACTGAAGCTTTCTTT
cdr3_length: 12; j_call: TRBJ1-4; clone_size: .; v_call: TRBV19; d_call: .; cdr3_aa: CATRQAREKLFF; cdr3_nt: TGTGCCACCAGACAGGCGAGAGAAAAACTGTTTTTT
cdr3_length: 15; j_call: TRBJ2-3; clone_size: .; v_call: TRBV7-2; d_call: .; cdr3_aa: CASSTRQGSNQPQYF; cdr3_nt: TGTGCCAGCAGTACCCGCCAAGGGAGCAATCAGCCCCAGTATTTT
cdr3_length: 17; j_call: TRBJ2-6; clone_size: .; v_call: TRBV6-6; d_call: .; cdr3_aa: CASSLRTDSSGANVLTF; cdr3_nt: TGTGCCAGCAGTCTTAGGACGGACAGCTCTGGGGCCAACGTCCTGACTTTC
cdr3_length: 11; j_call: TRBJ2-7; clone_size: .; v_call: TRBV2; d_call: TRBD1; cdr3_aa: CASRAGGEQYF; cdr3_nt: TGTGCCAGCAGGGCAGGGGGTGAGCAGTACTTC
cdr3_length: 17; j_call: TRBJ2-1; clone_size: .; v_call: TRBV19; d_call: .; cdr3_aa: CASSIVGPRGSYNEQFF; cdr3_nt: TGTGCCAGTAGTATAGTGGGTCCCCGGGGCTCCTACAATGAGCAGTTCTTC
cdr3_length: 14; j_call: TRBJ1-2; clone_size: .; v_call: TRBV18; d_call: .; cdr3_aa: CASSPSPTAEGYTF; cdr3_nt: TGTGCCAGCTCACCCTCCCCCACCGCGGAGGGCTACACCTTC
cdr3_length: 18; j_call: TRBJ2-5; clone_size: .; v_call: TRBV18; d_call: TRBD1; cdr3_aa: CASSPRTGNKDLQETQYF; cdr3_nt: TGTGCCAGCTCACCTCGGACAGGGAATAAAGACTTACAAGAGACCCAGTACTTC
cdr3_length: 15; j_call: TRBJ2-5; clone_size: .; v_call: TRBV5-6; d_call: .; cdr3_aa: CASSTLGQIQETQYF; cdr3_nt: TGTGCCAGCAGCACACTAGGACAGATTCAAGAGACCCAGTACTTC
cdr3_length: 15; j_call: TRBJ1-1; clone_size: .; v_call: TRBV6-5; d_call: .; cdr3_aa: CASSLGQSMNTEAFF; cdr3_nt: TGTGCCAGCAGTCTCGGACAATCCATGAACACTGAAGCTTTCTTT
cdr3_length: 18; j_call: TRBJ1-6; clone_size: .; v_call: TRBV12-2; d_call: .; cdr3_aa: CASRALEGKQGGNSPLHF; cdr3_nt: TGTGCAAGTCGCGCTCTAGAGGGCAAACAGGGGGGAAATTCACCCCTCCACTTT
cdr3_length: 14; j_call: TRBJ1-2; clone_size: .; v_call: TRBV3-1/TRBV3-2; d_call: .; cdr3_aa: CASSQDLRIYGYTF; cdr3_nt: TGTGCCAGCAGCCAAGATCTCAGAATCTATGGCTACACCTTC
cdr3_length: 14; j_call: TRBJ2-7; clone_size: few; v_call: TRBV6-6; d_call: .; cdr3_aa: CASTDWGLTYEQYF; cdr3_nt: TGTGCCAGCACTGACTGGGGCTTGACCTACGAGCAGTACTTC
cdr3_length: 15; j_call: TRBJ1-5; clone_size: .; v_call: TRBV4-1; d_call: TRBD1; cdr3_aa: CASSPGQGAGQPQHF; cdr3_nt: TGCGCCAGCAGCCCCGGACAGGGGGCGGGTCAGCCCCAGCATTTT